What follows are 7 T cell receptor beta chains derived from one specimen sequenced in a study of blood T cells in healthy people across ages. Primers used in a second PCR of roughly 6 to 12 cycles were a sample-barcoded 5' primer and a J-beta primer mix. A single record per CDR3 protein comes from TCRdb applying MiXCR to the 5' RACE reads. The sample has around 750,000 distinct CDR3 sequences, 53% seen once. The specimen sequenced was blood. The receptors were gathered from a man older than 75 in good health.

V and J are TRBV10-3 and TRBJ2-5, with D possibly matching TRBD1 (5 bases). Germline assignment: CDR1 ENHRY and CDR2 SYGVKD. The CDR3 is made up of 14 amino acids. V lost 11 bases and J 0 bases, leaving 16 bases between the germline ends. The CDR3 is CAPQQGTNQETQYF. In nucleotides, the CDR3 is TGTGCCCCTCAGCAGGGCACCAACCAAGAGACCCAGTACTTC.

The genes are TRBV20-1 and TRBJ2-3, with TRBD2 matching 9 bases. The length of the CDR3 is 14 residues. V lost 5 bases, J lost 14 bases, and 17 bases stayed unmatched. Germline CDR1 is DFQATT and CDR2 is SNEGSKA (reference sequence). The chain's CDR3 is CSASSGRKHRYAYF. The CDR3 nucleotides read TGCAGTGCTTCGAGCGGGAGGAAGCACAGATACGCGTATTTT.

The V gene is TRBV20-1, the J gene TRBJ2-3; 10 positions match TRBD2. The CDR3 totals 15 residues. Germline CDR1 and CDR2: DFQATT and SNEGSKA (reference sequence). Trimming took 2 bases from V and 4 from J; bases not matched to a gene: 6. CDR3 DNA: TGCAGTGCTAGATGGGCTAGCGGGAGTGCAGATACGCAGTATTTT. Protein product: CSARWASGSADTQYF.

The chain recombines TRBV12-5 with TRBJ2-2; the D gene is possibly TRBD2 (6 bases). Per germline, CDR1 LGHNT and CDR2 FRNRAP. Trimming removed 2 bases from V and 4 bases from J, with 11 bases in between. The CDR3 is 15 residues long. CDR3: CASGLSAGPTGELFF. The DNA of the CDR3 is TGTGCTAGTGGTTTGTCGGCGGGACCCACCGGGGAGCTGTTTTTT.

V and J are TRBV20-1 and TRBJ2-3; 13 nucleotides align to TRBD2. Germline lookup yields CDR1 DFQATT and CDR2 SNEGSKA (reference sequence). V lost 2 bases, J lost 4 bases, and 6 bases stayed unmatched. The CDR3 spans 16 residues. CDR3 DNA sequence: TGCAGTGCTAGAACCGCGGGACTAGCGGGGCCAGATACGCAGTATTTT. This codes for CSARTAGLAGPDTQYF.

The CDR3 protein is CASSSAGTGHGYTF. Here the CDR3 DNA reads TGTGCCAGCAGCTCGGCCGGGACAGGGCATGGCTACACCTTC. The chain is built from TRBV7-3 and TRBJ1-2; 9 bases map to TRBD1. Looked up from germline, CDR1 is SGHTA and CDR2 is FQGTGA. The trim removed 4 bases at V and 6 bases at J, leaving 6 bases unmatched. CDR3 length: 14 amino acids.

The chain combines TRBV20-1 with TRBJ2-5, with 10 bases aligning to TRBD2. V lost 5 bases and J lost 5; bases outside the gene matches: 11. The CDR3 loop spans 15 amino acids. Germline V lookup: CDR1 DFQATT, CDR2 SNEGSKA (reference sequence). In nucleotides, the CDR3 is TGCAGTGCTCTCCTGGCTAGCGGGAGTAAGGAGACCCAGTACTTC. As protein: CSALLASGSKETQYF.